This T cell receptor (beta chain) comes out of a study of CXCR3-negative and CXCR3-positive naive CD8 T cells. The CDR3 has 13 amino acids. From germline, CDR1 is SQVTM and CDR2 ANQGSEA. Carrying UMI labels, the TRB cDNA libraries were prepared through 5' RACE. Reanalyzing the 5' RACE reads, TCRdb keeps one entry per CDR3 protein, without DNA. Its table records about 62,000 distinct CDR3 sequences. Broader study findings: The TRB CDR3s that CXCR3-positive naive cells carried were more hydrophobic than those of CXCR3-negative naive cells.

On this clonotype itself: Its antigen is currently unknown.

Naive CD8+ T cells had a CD45RO-CCR7+CD27+CD95- phenotype. This clonotype was obtained from a human donor in good health. Some clones in this sample may be carry-over from other donors' samples. Material for sequencing was naive CXCR3- CD8+ T cells from blood. Noted subset: CD45RO-CCR7+CD27+CD95- naive CD8+ T cells lacking CXCR3 (TNR3-). This sequence joins TRBV29-1 and TRBJ2-7; TCRdb selects TRBD1, and the lack of DNA leaves this call unchecked. CDR3 residues: CSVEGQVNYEQYF.